Below, 22 T cell receptor beta chains from the same sample are listed, as sequenced in a study of OX40 agonist ivuxolimab in advanced cancers. TCRdb keeps only in-frame clones here, not all; method: immunoSEQ multiplex PCR. The sample shows tens of thousands of clones, 80% to 90% of them seen only once. The specimen comprised CD4+ or CD8+ T cells sorted from blood, sampled in a trial of the OX40 agonist ivuxolimab. The receptors here all came from an adult with an advanced solid tumor such as melanoma, head and neck, liver or kidney cancer.

This chain joins TRBV18 and TRBJ2-5; 10 bases align to TRBD2. The length of the CDR3 is 17 residues. The ends lost 0 bases at V and 2 bases at J; junction bases unmatched: 6. Germline V gives CDR1 KGHSH, CDR2 LQKENI. CDR3 in DNA: TGTGCCAGCTCACCACCGATAGCGGGAGGAAAACAAGAGACCCAGTACTTC. Encoded protein: CASSPPIAGGKQETQYF. Filled out from reference TRBV18 and TRBJ2-5, the complete variable domain reads NAGVMQNPRHLVRRRGQEARLRCSPMKGHSHVYWYRQLPEEGLKFMVYLQKENIIDESGMPKERFSAEFPKEGPSILRIQQVVRGDSAAYFCASSPPIAGGKQETQYFGPGTRLLVL.

The rearrangement links TRBV4-1 to TRBJ2-1; TRBD2 might be the D (6 bases). Trimming removed 4 bases from V and 14 bases from J, with 18 bases in between. The CDR3 runs to 13 residues. Germline values: CDR1 MGHRA, CDR2 YSYEKL. The CDR3 DNA sequence: TGCGCCAGCAGCCCCTCCCCACTAGCCGCAGAGTTCTTC. It codes for CASSPSPLAAEFF.

This chain links TRBV20-1 with TRBJ2-7; tentatively, D is TRBD2 (5 bases). Germline V CDR1 and CDR2: DFQATT, SNEGSKA (reference sequence). Trimming cost V 6 bases and J 7 bases, with 13 bases left between them. The CDR3 has 11 residues. CDR3 DNA: TGCAGTGCCCTAGCAGTGAGGGAGCAGTACTTC. This sequence encodes CSALAVREQYF.

The chain employs TRBV27 and TRBJ2-5; 8 bases fit TRBD1. CDR3 length equals 14 residues. Looked up from germline, CDR1 is MNHEY and CDR2 is SMNVEV (reference sequence). V lost 2 bases to trimming and J lost 2 bases; unmatched junction nucleotides: 1. CDR3 nucleotide sequence: TGTGCCAGCAGTTTACGACAGGGGCAAGAGACCCAGTACTTC. Its protein is CASSLRQGQETQYF.

V gene TRBV5-1 combines with J gene TRBJ1-5; no reliable D call. Trimming shortened V by 3 bases and J by 0 bases, and 4 bases separated the two germline ends. CDR3 size: 13 residues. The germline V gene has CDR1 SGHRS and CDR2 YFSETQ. The CDR3 spells CASSSYSNQPQHF. Here the CDR3 DNA reads TGCGCCAGCAGCTCATATAGCAATCAGCCCCAGCATTTT.

The genes are TRBV27 and TRBJ2-7, with TRBD2 matching 7 bases. CDR3 length: 17 amino acids. Germline CDR1 and CDR2: MNHEY and SMNVEV (reference sequence). The J segment lost 3 bases and the V segment lost 6 bases, leaving 17 bases of the junction unmatched. CDR3 nucleotides: TGTGCCAGCAGCCCCTCTAAAAATGCGGCTAGCGGCTACGAGCAGTACTTC. Its protein product is CASSPSKNAASGYEQYF.

The V gene is TRBV5-5, the J gene TRBJ1-1, with D hard to call. The CDR3 loop spans 16 amino acids. Germline loops: CDR1 SGHKS, CDR2 YYEKEE (reference sequence). The germline V and J ends were trimmed by 0 bases and 4 bases, with 16 bases remaining between them. CDR3 bases: TGTGCCAGCAGCTTGGCCTGGGCCTTGGAGGGCACTGAAGCTTTCTTT. Translated: CASSLAWALEGTEAFF.

The V and J genes are TRBV5-1 and TRBJ2-6; no reliable D call. CDR3 size: 17 residues. Trimming took 0 bases from V and 0 from J, leaving 10 bases between them. Germline loops: CDR1 SGHRS, CDR2 YFSETQ. CDR3 amino acids: CASSLAPGSSGANVLTF. CDR3 sequence (DNA): TGCGCCAGCAGCTTGGCCCCAGGAAGCTCTGGGGCCAACGTCCTGACTTTC.

The chain uses TRBV11-2 and TRBJ1-3, with D tentatively TRBD1 (5 bases). Trimming pared 5 bases from V and 0 bases from J, leaving 11 bases between. CDR1 and CDR2 (germline): SGHAT, FQNNGV. The CDR3 runs to 15 residues. The CDR3 nucleotides are TGTGCCAGCAGCCTAGGGGCTGTCTCTGGAAACACCATATATTTT. Translating gives CASSLGAVSGNTIYF.

This chain joins TRBV10-3 and TRBJ2-2, with 11 bases that match TRBD2. The germline gives CDR1 ENHRY, CDR2 SYGVKD. With V trimmed by 3 bases and J by 1 base, 1 base remained unmatched. The CDR3 runs to 16 residues. CDR3 in DNA: TGTGCCATCAGTGAAGGACTAGCGGGGAACACCGGGGAGCTGTTTTTT. It translates to CAISEGLAGNTGELFF.

This clone was observed once. CDR3 bases: TGTGCCAGCAGTGCGGGTGGTAGAGAGGGCAATGAGCAGTTCTTC. Translated: CASSAGGREGNEQFF. This rearrangement joins TRBV28 to TRBJ2-1, with D perhaps TRBD2 (5 bases). Germline assignment: CDR1 MDHEN and CDR2 SYDVKM. With 5 bases removed from V and 6 bases from J, the gap between germline ends came to 17 bases. CDR3 size: 15 residues.

V and J are TRBV19 and TRBJ1-5, with TRBD1 as a possible D gene (6 bases). The ends were cut back, 5 bases at V and 3 bases at J, with 17 bases in the middle. This CDR3 region has 16 residues. Germline V lookup: CDR1 LNHDA, CDR2 SQIVND (reference sequence). DNA for the CDR3: TGTGCCAGTAGTCCTTCCCCGGACAGATACAATCAGCCCCAGCATTTT. This translates into CASSPSPDRYNQPQHF. Looking up the rest from reference TRBV19 and TRBJ1-5 gives the full variable domain: DGGITQSPKYLFRKEGQNVTLSCEQNLNHDAMYWYRQDPGQGLRLIYYSQIVNDFQKGDIAEGYSVSREKKESFPLTVTSAQKNPTAFYLCASSPSPDRYNQPQHFGDGTRLSIL.

The table lists this clone with a count of one. V gene TRBV5-5 combines with J gene TRBJ2-7, with TRBD2 identical over 7 bases. The trim removed 3 bases at V and 5 bases at J, leaving 8 bases unmatched. The CDR3 is 14 amino acids. Germline-derived CDR1 and CDR2 are SGHKS and YYEKEE (reference sequence). The CDR3 DNA is TGTGCCAGCAGCTCCGGACTAGACGCGAACGAGCAGTACTTC. The encoded protein is CASSSGLDANEQYF.

The chain couples TRBV21-1 to TRBJ2-7; the table's D call TRBD1 went unverified against the DNA. TRBV21-1 is described as a pseudogene. This CDR3 region has 13 residues. The CDR3 DNA reads as TGTGCCAGCAGCAAAGTTATAGGGGCCGAGCAGTACTTC. As protein: CASSKVIGAEQYF.

This clone was found once. The V and J genes are TRBV19 and TRBJ2-7; D unresolved. Trimming pared 3 bases from V and 1 base from J, leaving 13 bases between. CDR1 is LNHDA and CDR2 is SQIVND in the germline V gene (reference sequence). The CDR3 totals 15 residues. The CDR3 spells CASSILADLSYEQYF. The DNA of the CDR3 is TGTGCCAGTAGTATTCTGGCGGACCTTTCCTACGAGCAGTACTTC.

This clone showed up just a few times. The chain couples TRBV29-1 to TRBJ2-1, with D tentatively TRBD1 (6 bases). The CDR3 sequence is 17 residues long. Germline values: CDR1 SQVTM, CDR2 ANQGSEA. V was shortened by 0 bases and J by 8 bases, with 23 bases between the two germline ends. The CDR3 region has the DNA TGCAGCGTTGAAGATCGCTCAGGGGATTTAACGGGTGATGAGCAGTTCTTC. It translates to CSVEDRSGDLTGDEQFF.

The chain has TRBV19 and TRBJ1-1; D might be TRBD1 (6 bases). CDR3 length equals 14 residues. CDR1 is LNHDA and CDR2 is SQIVND in the germline V gene (reference sequence). Trimming stripped 7 bases from V and 6 bases from J, with 18 bases between. The DNA for the CDR3 is TGTGCCAGTAATCCCCGCCCAGGGGTCGCTGAAGCTTTCTTT. Its translation is CASNPRPGVAEAFF.

The chain couples TRBV7-2 to TRBJ1-5, with D possibly matching TRBD1 (6 bases). Germline loops: CDR1 SGHTA, CDR2 FQGNSA. This CDR3 is built from 20 residues. V lost 0 bases, J lost 0 bases, and 21 bases lay in between. CDR3 loop: CASSLAPGGLRGHSNQPQHF. CDR3 nucleotide sequence: TGTGCCAGCAGCTTAGCACCTGGCGGATTACGGGGGCATAGCAATCAGCCCCAGCATTTT.

The chain combines TRBV7-9 with TRBJ2-3; D is undetermined. Germline CDR1 SEHNR, CDR2 FQNEAQ (reference sequence). Trimming removed 6 bases at V and 0 bases at J, with 19 bases between. There are 17 residues in the CDR3. The CDR3 DNA reads as TGTGCCAGCAGGAAGTTAAAAGCGACATTTAGCACAGATACGCAGTATTTT. This translates into CASRKLKATFSTDTQYF.

The chain combines TRBV5-6 with TRBJ1-5, with a tentative D call TRBD1 (5 bases). The V end was cut by 3 bases, the J end by 2 bases, with 18 bases between. The CDR3 runs to 17 residues. Germline assignment: CDR1 SGHDT and CDR2 YYEEEE. CDR3 DNA: TGTGCCAGCAGCTCTCTGACGGGGGGGGACCGCAATCAGCCCCAGCATTTT. It is translated as CASSSLTGGDRNQPQHF.

This rearrangement joins TRBV15 to TRBJ2-1, with 10 positions matching TRBD2. This CDR3 is 14 amino acids long. V lost 3 bases to trimming and J lost 11 bases; unmatched junction nucleotides: 7. In germline, CDR1 is LNHNV, CDR2 YYDKDF (reference sequence). CDR3 coding DNA: TGTGCCACCAGCAGGGAGCGGGAGGGCCGCAAGCAGTTCTTC. Translation gives CATSREREGRKQFF.

The chain links TRBV29-1 to TRBJ1-2, with no clear D. Germline CDR1 and CDR2: SQVTM and ANQGSEA. The CDR3 has 11 amino acids. Trimming left V 4 bases short and J 4 bases short, with 7 bases between. The CDR3 spells CSVAETYGYTF. The CDR3 DNA is TGCAGCGTTGCGGAGACCTATGGCTACACCTTC.